This TCR beta chain was identified during a study of cytomegalovirus exposure and HLA in healthy donors listed by TCRdb under 2017. Notes on the research overall: An earlier analysis of approximately 640 of the donors reported approximately 270 Gb of sequence data and roughly 100 million unique TCR beta sequences from approximately 180 million T cells. Approximately 300 gigabases of sequencing data and approximately 91 million unique TCR sequences made up an early release that covered 640 HLA-typed donors. Of the 300 to 450 genotyped donors, 75% to 85% were placed in the genetic ancestry cluster associated with self-reported Caucasian donors. The aim of the study was to test whether cataloging public T cell receptors could identify signatures of past pathogen exposure. The T cell repertoires of 666 subjects were profiled by immunosequencing and related to cytomegalovirus serostatus. A separate validation cohort of roughly 130 different subjects was used in addition to the approximately 670-subject first cohort. High-throughput TCR immunosequencing, statistical association of individual TCRs with disease status, and machine learning were combined to predict cytomegalovirus infection status. In a later analysis, previously published TCR beta repertoires from 500 to 750 donors were re-analyzed and high-resolution HLA genotyping was added so that TCR occurrence patterns could be studied. In the later analysis, no new phenotypic data were used to find candidate immune exposures; instead, reliance was placed on TCR beta sequences and their occurrence across donors. To decide whether each TCR beta V gene segment behaved as functional or pseudogenic, an earlier analysis of nearly 600 of the donors relied on high-throughput TCR beta sequencing. Alongside the repertoire data, information on donor age, sex, ethnicity and CMV serostatus was compiled. Genome-wide SNP genotypes for about 55% of the 666 donors were used in a later genetic analysis, which treated that subset as a discovery cohort. All discovery cohort repertoires had been generated using a single sequencing platform. HLA typing covered class I and class II loci at four-digit resolution. The number of typed donors differed by locus: about 620-640 for A, B, C, DRB1 and DQB1; 522 for DQA1; some 590 for DPA1; and roughly 470 for DPB1. Because of strong linkage in the cohort, five DR-DQ haplotypes were treated as single units for association and clustering. Among 350 to 400 genotyped donors of the cohort, an average of about 240,000 unique TCR beta nucleotide sequences were sequenced per donor, roughly 20% of them non-productive. Points the paper makes about the study in general: Sequencing depth was assumed to be roughly uniform across donors in the presence/absence analyses, though that assumption may not hold. In a later analysis, TCR association rates were found to vary across HLA loci, with the most associated TCRs seen for DRB1 alleles and the fewest for HLA-C alleles. At a false discovery rate of 0.05, a later analysis linked about 16,000 TCR beta sequences to specific HLA alleles. When HLA alleles, especially DR and DQ, strongly co-occurred, attributing TCR associations to individual alleles was difficult. Linkage disequilibrium might explain the correlated functional status among segregating V segments, but an unknown experimental factor could not be ruled out. The classifier was reported to diagnose cytomegalovirus status with high specificity and sensitivity in both the original cohort and the validation cohort. In vitro tests confirmed that a few of the cytomegalovirus-associated TCR beta chains recognize cytomegalovirus antigens. While some public TCRs were present in many individuals, most TCR sequences turned up only very rarely across donors. In an earlier analysis of more than 500 of the donors, most TCR beta V segments appeared in productive rearrangements about 87% or about 30% of the time, broadly matching IMGT annotations. A total of 150 to 200 TCR beta chains were listed by the study as associated with cytomegalovirus. A cluster of highly shared sequence variants was judged likely to represent a technical artifact of the sequencing pipeline. A further reported finding was that TCR beta sequences accurately predicted the HLA-A and HLA-B alleles for most subjects in the first cohort. This cohort had only TCR beta chains sequenced, and the lack of alpha or paired-chain data limited which features could be detected. An association between a missense DCLRE1C variant and V-gene and J-gene trimming of TCR beta chains was found in a later genetic analysis and replicated in an independent cohort. In a later analysis, several top co-occurrence clusters were reported to appear linked to parvovirus B19, influenza, CMV and Epstein-Barr virus. Because counts were too low, 15 to 20 rarely observed V segments, including chromosome 9 orphons, were excluded from the earlier analysis of roughly 580 of the donors. Compared with the roughly 700-donor mean, donors in an Asian-associated ancestry cluster had fewer N-insertions in productive TCRs, according to a later genetic analysis. HLA typing was unavailable for some donors at each locus, so association tests used only the typed subset. Immune exposure information for the cohort was limited to CMV serostatus. Compared with equally common non-associated chains, HLA-associated TCR beta chains in a later analysis were more clonally expanded and had lower generation probabilities. Most CMV-associated TCR beta chains appeared to be HLA-restricted in a later analysis, and the HLA associations seemed to be driven largely by CMV exposure. It was suggested by the authors that the approach could potentially be generalized to other disease states and immunological phenotypes.

In total, just over 650 healthy bone marrow donors made up the cohort. Cohort members were all nominally healthy when sampled, although unrecorded immune exposures were likely present. The donor tested CMV seronegative, placing the donor among the 300 to 450 seronegative members of the cohort. Every donor gave a peripheral blood sample, and the peripheral blood mononuclear cells from that sample were used for TCR beta sequencing. Genomic DNA was extracted from the blood cell samples with the Qiagen DNeasy Blood Extraction Kit. In its sample, this clone was seen a few times. Its antigen is currently not known. One base away there is no much larger clone; base qualities are not given. Preparation of the library involved the immunoSEQ multiplex PCR assay. For the multiplex PCR, a mixture combining 60 forward primers for TCR Vbeta segments and 13 reverse primers for TCR Jbeta segments was used. Amplification of the CDR3 region of rearranged TCR beta genes was performed with a multiplex PCR assay on genomic DNA. On the Illumina HiSeq System, the amplified TCR beta libraries were sequenced as 87-base-pair reads. The original methods were these. A later analysis counted about 80 million unique TCR beta chains across the roughly 700 repertoires, and around 12 million of these chains were shared by at least two donors. Raw reads were error-corrected and collapsed into unique sequences with a nearest-neighbor algorithm that merged closely related sequences to remove PCR and sequencing errors. Alignment of CDR3 sequences to IMGT reference sequences was used to assign V, D and J gene segments. For a sequence to be retained, at least a six-nucleotide match to both a V gene segment and a J gene segment was required. A rearrangement was called productive if the CDR3 had no stop codons and remained in frame with V and J, and every other rearrangement was called non-productive. Following IMGT convention, CDR3 was defined as the stretch from the second conserved V-encoded cysteine to the conserved J-encoded phenylalanine. In an earlier analysis of 550 to 650 of the donors, sequences lacking an unambiguous match to a single V gene segment were excluded. An earlier analysis of approximately 590 of the donors classified V segments as functional when productive rearrangements were above 56.7% and as segregating when the standard deviation between donors was above 5%. A statistical classification framework was developed to diagnose cytomegalovirus status using the catalog of TCR beta chain sequences. V and J gene assignment, in a later analysis, came from comparing TCR nucleotide sequences with IMGT/GENE-DB human TR gene sequences. A later analysis assigned CDR3 sequences and most-parsimonious VDJ recombination scenarios with the TCRdist pipeline. In a later analysis, each TCR beta chain was defined by its CDR3 amino acid sequence together with its V-gene family, and reads without a unique V-gene family were excluded. To address suspected cross-contamination and a sequencing artifact, a later analysis removed 550 to 750 highly shared, low-generation-probability nucleotide sequences. In a later analysis, a clonal expansion index for each public chain was calculated from normalized within-repertoire ranks of inferred template counts. In a later analysis, generation probabilities were computed with a VDJ recombination model fitted to out-of-frame rearrangements, and the resulting probabilities were checked against IGoR. A later analysis scored TCR-TCR, TCR-HLA and TCR-CMV co-occurrence with hypergeometric tests, applying a repertoire-size bias correction to TCR pairs. To estimate false discovery rates, a later analysis permuted the HLA or CMV assignments 20 times. In a later analysis, co-occurring TCRs were grouped with DBSCAN, and TCRdist sequence similarity was added when clustering was performed within HLA-allele-positive subsets. Co-occurrence clustering excluded repertoires with fewer than 30,000 or more than 120,000 public chains, plus five with anomalous nucleotide sharing. As stored in TCRdb, this immuneACCESS dataset retains in-frame rearrangements with V and J assigned. A fraction of the clones does not appear; measured against another copy, unresolved V genes explain less than half of the discrepancy, and the remainder lacks a known reason. The V and J calls and clone size were taken over from that table, and D and trimming were inferred from the DNA. Here the sample has some 150,000 clones; over 60% occur a single time. Around 2.2% of the sample belongs to the ten largest clones.

Sequenced material: PBMCs. This TCR was sampled from a man aged 35-49 years in good health and CMV-seronegative.

The CDR3 is CASSATGRAINEQFF. The bases read TGTGCCAGCAGCGCAACGGGGAGGGCCATTAATGAGCAGTTCTTC. The rearranged chain carries TRBV5-4 and TRBJ2-1, with 7 bases aligning to TRBD2. The CDR3 runs 15 residues from the cysteine to the phenylalanine. The only DNA kept is the CDR3, 45 bases in frame from the first base. Trimming leaves V shorter by 4 bases and J shorter by 7 bases, with the junction holding 11 bases beyond the gene matches. CDR1 SGHNT and CDR2 YYREEE are derived from the germline V gene (reference sequence).